The rows below give T cell receptor beta chains drawn from one sample of a study of cytomegalovirus exposure and HLA in healthy donors. The method was immunoSEQ multiplex PCR; TCRdb's version includes in-frame clones alone and lacks a portion of them. The data show more than 200,000 clones, around 80% seen once. The specimen was PBMCs. These receptors were obtained from a middle-aged man in good health and CMV-seronegative. Each CDR3 is given with its conserved first and last residue. Each record gives: D gene, V gene, J gene, clone size, CDR3 protein, CDR3 DNA. D genes are given only for firm matches. Clone size is shown for a subset of rows, as once, few, many or a class of expanded clone.

D gene: NA
V gene: TRBV2
J gene: TRBJ2-7
clone size: NA
CDR3 protein: CASSERGGGSYEQYF
CDR3 DNA: TGTGCCAGCAGTGAACGGGGAGGGGGGTCCTACGAGCAGTACTTC

D gene: NA
V gene: TRBV27
J gene: TRBJ2-7
clone size: NA
CDR3 protein: CASSSPPQGIYEQYF
CDR3 DNA: TGTGCCAGCAGTTCCCCCCCCCAGGGGATCTACGAGCAGTACTTC

D gene: NA
V gene: TRBV14
J gene: TRBJ2-2
clone size: NA
CDR3 protein: CASSQGQFTGELFF
CDR3 DNA: TGTGCCAGCAGCCAAGGACAGTTCACCGGGGAGCTGTTTTTT

D gene: NA
V gene: TRBV5-5
J gene: TRBJ2-1
clone size: few
CDR3 protein: CASSSRTDEQFF
CDR3 DNA: TGTGCCAGCAGCTCCCGGACAGACGAGCAGTTCTTC

D gene: NA
V gene: TRBV18
J gene: TRBJ2-5
clone size: NA
CDR3 protein: CASSPDRETQYF
CDR3 DNA: TGTGCCAGCTCACCTGACAGGGAGACCCAGTACTTC

D gene: TRBD1
V gene: TRBV13
J gene: TRBJ2-7
clone size: NA
CDR3 protein: CASSLLGDRTYEQYF
CDR3 DNA: TGTGCCAGCAGCCTCTTAGGGGACAGGACCTACGAGCAGTACTTC

D gene: TRBD2
V gene: TRBV6-1
J gene: TRBJ2-7
clone size: NA
CDR3 protein: CASGTSGGPYEQYF
CDR3 DNA: TGTGCCAGCGGTACTAGCGGGGGTCCTTACGAGCAGTACTTC

D gene: NA
V gene: TRBV2
J gene: TRBJ2-1
clone size: NA
CDR3 protein: CASRADFSEQFF
CDR3 DNA: TGTGCCAGCAGGGCGGACTTTAGCGAGCAGTTCTTC

D gene: TRBD2
V gene: TRBV7-8
J gene: TRBJ2-1
clone size: NA
CDR3 protein: CASSQTSGNFYNEQFF
CDR3 DNA: TGTGCCAGCAGCCAGACTAGCGGGAACTTCTACAATGAGCAGTTCTTC

D gene: NA
V gene: TRBV6-1
J gene: TRBJ1-3
clone size: NA
CDR3 protein: CASTVGGYGNTIYF
CDR3 DNA: TGTGCCAGCACTGTGGGGGGTTACGGAAACACCATATATTTT

D gene: TRBD1
V gene: TRBV28
J gene: TRBJ1-1
clone size: NA
CDR3 protein: CASRPPAGGWTEAFF
CDR3 DNA: TGTGCCAGCAGGCCTCCGGCAGGGGGGTGGACTGAAGCTTTCTTT

D gene: NA
V gene: TRBV9
J gene: TRBJ2-2
clone size: NA
CDR3 protein: CASSVESNTGELFF
CDR3 DNA: TGTGCCAGCAGCGTGGAGAGCAACACCGGGGAGCTGTTTTTT

D gene: NA
V gene: TRBV7-3
J gene: TRBJ1-2
clone size: NA
CDR3 protein: CASRAQNGGGYTF
CDR3 DNA: TGTGCCAGCAGGGCCCAAAATGGGGGCGGCTACACCTTC

D gene: NA
V gene: TRBV2
J gene: TRBJ2-1
clone size: NA
CDR3 protein: CASSEYGGTLLLYNEQFF
CDR3 DNA: TGTGCCAGCAGTGAATATGGCGGGACCCTCCTCCTGTACAATGAGCAGTTCTTC

D gene: NA
V gene: TRBV6-5
J gene: TRBJ1-1
clone size: few
CDR3 protein: CASSPDGMRASFF
CDR3 DNA: TGTGCCAGCAGTCCCGACGGGATGAGAGCGTCTTTCTTT

D gene: TRBD2
V gene: TRBV27
J gene: TRBJ2-7
clone size: NA
CDR3 protein: CASSPGLAGGPYAEQYF
CDR3 DNA: TGTGCCAGCAGTCCAGGACTAGCGGGAGGGCCTTACGCCGAGCAGTACTTC

D gene: NA
V gene: TRBV29-1
J gene: TRBJ2-2
clone size: NA
CDR3 protein: CSALASSNTGELFF
CDR3 DNA: TGCAGCGCCCTAGCTTCGTCGAACACCGGGGAGCTGTTTTTT

D gene: NA
V gene: TRBV7-9
J gene: TRBJ2-5
clone size: NA
CDR3 protein: CASSLISGSRSETQYF
CDR3 DNA: TGTGCCAGCAGCTTAATTTCGGGATCGCGGTCAGAGACCCAGTACTTC

D gene: TRBD2
V gene: TRBV9
J gene: TRBJ2-2
clone size: NA
CDR3 protein: CASSPGLAGGRELFF
CDR3 DNA: TGTGCCAGCAGCCCGGGACTAGCGGGGGGCAGGGAGCTGTTTTTT

D gene: TRBD2
V gene: TRBV19
J gene: TRBJ2-2
clone size: NA
CDR3 protein: CASISLAGVYTGELFF
CDR3 DNA: TGTGCCAGTATCAGTCTAGCGGGAGTTTACACCGGGGAGCTGTTTTTT

D gene: TRBD1
V gene: TRBV27
J gene: TRBJ2-7
clone size: NA
CDR3 protein: CASSGRDRGSEEQYF
CDR3 DNA: TGTGCCAGCAGTGGTAGGGACAGGGGATCGGAAGAGCAGTACTTC

D gene: NA
V gene: TRBV7-9
J gene: TRBJ2-5
clone size: NA
CDR3 protein: CASSSARDRLQETQYF
CDR3 DNA: TGTGCCAGCAGCTCAGCGCGGGACAGATTACAAGAGACCCAGTACTTC

D gene: NA
V gene: TRBV5-1
J gene: TRBJ2-5
clone size: NA
CDR3 protein: CASKPGAGNQETQYF
CDR3 DNA: TGCGCCAGCAAGCCTGGGGCGGGGAACCAAGAGACCCAGTACTTC

D gene: NA
V gene: TRBV21-1
J gene: TRBJ1-5
clone size: NA
CDR3 protein: CASSKGCPGWWRYSNQPQHF
CDR3 DNA: TGTGCCAGCAGCAAGGGTTGCCCAGGGTGGTGGAGATATAGCAATCAGCCCCAGCATTTT

D gene: NA
V gene: TRBV7-2
J gene: TRBJ1-6
clone size: once
CDR3 protein: CASSKDGIDSYNSPLHF
CDR3 DNA: TGTGCCAGCAGCAAGGACGGGATTGACTCCTATAATTCACCCCTCCACTTT

D gene: TRBD1
V gene: TRBV2
J gene: TRBJ2-3
clone size: NA
CDR3 protein: CASSENRGPIDTQYF
CDR3 DNA: TGTGCCAGCAGTGAAAACAGGGGTCCCATCGATACGCAGTATTTT

D gene: TRBD1
V gene: TRBV5-4
J gene: TRBJ1-6
clone size: NA
CDR3 protein: CASSLGTGSPPLHF
CDR3 DNA: TGTGCCAGCAGCTTAGGGACAGGGTCGCCACCCCTCCACTTT